This T cell receptor beta chain comes out of a study of T-cell memory formation after mild COVID-19. Details on this clonotype: What it binds is not known.

TCRdb redid the calling of the 5' RACE reads with MiXCR, one entry per CDR3 protein. The sample shows about 340,000 distinct CDR3 sequences, roughly 15% of them seen only once. V was shortened by 8 bases and J by 0 bases, with 14 bases between the two germline ends. This CDR3 spans 14 amino acids. CDR1 is MNHNS, CDR2 SASEGT, per germline. Broader study findings: CD4/CD8 balance held among clones contracting day 15 to 85, and later expanders leaned CD4+.

The origin of this receptor is a young man who had mild COVID-19 (a few samples of this study predate the infection). Cell type and time point are not known. The sequenced material came from PBMCs or a T cell subset sorted from them (not recorded which). The genes are TRBV6-1 and TRBJ2-7; TRBD1 or TRBD2 may be the D gene (5 bases each). CDR3 in DNA: TGTGCCAGCGGGGGTAGCGTGAACTCCTACGAGCAGTACGTC. Translating it yields CASGGSVNSYEQYV.